The entry below describes one TCR beta chain. As yet, its antigen is unknown. The sample is drawn from a study of somatic mutations in cytotoxic T cells in rheumatoid arthritis. The repertoire was sequenced with immunoSEQ multiplex PCR; TCRdb's copy has only in-frame clones and lacks some. This table has around 29,000 clones, roughly four fifths appearing once. CDR3 length: 15 amino acids. V shed 5 bases and J shed 4 bases, with 14 bases lying between them. The germline V gene has CDR1 SEHNR and CDR2 FQNEAQ (reference sequence). Broader study findings: No multiple-comparison adjustment was applied to the slight TRBV07 underrepresentation in rheumatoid arthritis patients.

The TCR comes from an adult with rheumatoid arthritis. The sequencing sample was made of CD8+ T cells sorted from blood. V gene TRBV7-9 combines with J gene TRBJ1-4, with a weak D call TRBD1 (6 bases). The CDR3 sequence is CASSKERGHNEKLFF. CDR3 DNA sequence: TGTGCCAGCAGCAAAGAGAGGGGACATAATGAAAAACTGTTTTTT. Based on the CDR3 plus reference TRBV7-9 and TRBJ1-4, the full variable domain is DTGVSQNPRHKITKRGQNVTFRCDPISEHNRLYWYRQTLGQGPEFLTYFQNEAQLEKSRLLSDRFSAERPKGSFSTLEIQRTEQGDSAMYLCASSKERGHNEKLFFGSGTQLSVL.